This is a list of T cell receptor beta chains from one sample in a study of T cells after posttransplantation cyclophosphamide. Data came from immunoSEQ multiplex PCR; TCRdb stores just in-frame clones and leaves some out. The repertoire holds 25,000 to 35,000 clones, with 85% to 90% as singletons. The sample comprised PBMCs. The source is a woman in her 40s with a blood cancer, CMV-positive, and with a related stem cell donor. Each CDR3 is given with its conserved first and last residue. The order of the fields is clone size, J gene, CDR3 length, V gene, D gene, CDR3 DNA, CDR3 protein. A D gene is named only where the DNA matches it firmly. The listing skips clone size in some rows; elsewhere it reads once, few, many or a size class.

>once|TRBJ2-2|16|TRBV11-3|-
TGTGCCAGCAGCTCCCGGTGGGGCAGGGGAGCCGGGGAGCTGTTTTTT
CASSSRWGRGAGELFF
>-|TRBJ2-5|14|TRBV18|-
TGTGCCAGCTTCAGGCCGGGGGGCCTGGAGACCCAGTACTTC
CASFRPGGLETQYF
>-|TRBJ2-7|14|TRBV7-6|TRBD1
TGTGCCAGCAGCCCCGGGACAGGGGGCAACGAGCAGTACTTC
CASSPGTGGNEQYF
>-|TRBJ1-1|14|TRBV6-5|TRBD1
TGTGCCAGCAGTCCAGGGGGCAGCTACACTGAAGCTTTCTTT
CASSPGGSYTEAFF
>few|TRBJ1-4|18|TRBV18|TRBD1
TGTGCCAGCTCACCAAGGGACAGCCCCTTGGCAACTAATGAAAAACTGTTTTTT
CASSPRDSPLATNEKLFF
>-|TRBJ2-3|17|TRBV7-9|-
TGTGCCAGCAGCTTAGCGGGTCGGCGGGGCAGCACAGATACGCAGTATTTT
CASSLAGRRGSTDTQYF
>-|TRBJ2-1|11|TRBV7-8|-
TGTGCCAGCGGGGGCCACAATGAGCAGTTCTTC
CASGGHNEQFF
>-|TRBJ2-2|16|TRBV14|TRBD2
TGTGCCAGCAGCCCAATCGCGGGGGGTCAGACCGGGGAGCTGTTTTTT
CASSPIAGGQTGELFF
>-|TRBJ2-1|14|TRBV28|-
TGTGCCAGTCTAGACGGGGGGCCAAGGAATGAGCAGTTCTTC
CASLDGGPRNEQFF
>-|TRBJ2-7|10|TRBV28|-
TGTGCCAGCGGCCTCTACGAGCAGTACTTC
CASGLYEQYF
>-|TRBJ2-7|15|TRBV28|TRBD2
TGTGCCAGCAGTTCTAGCGGGGGCCCCTCCTACGAGCAGTACTTC
CASSSSGGPSYEQYF
>-|TRBJ1-1|15|TRBV7-9|-
TGTGCCAGCAGATCCGCCCTGACGGGGAACACTGAAGCTTTCTTT
CASRSALTGNTEAFF
>-|TRBJ2-1|19|TRBV11-2|TRBD1
TGTGCCAGCAGCTTTCCCTCGGGGGGCGGGACAGGGTGGACCAATGAGCAGTTCTTC
CASSFPSGGGTGWTNEQFF
>once|TRBJ1-2|16|TRBV9|TRBD1
TGTGCCAGCAGCGAAGGACAGGACACCTTCAACTATGGCTACACCTTC
CASSEGQDTFNYGYTF
>-|TRBJ2-2|17|TRBV11-3|-
TGTGCCAGCAGCTTAGATCGGATGGGGGCGGACACCGGGGAGCTGTTTTTT
CASSLDRMGADTGELFF
>-|TRBJ1-4|15|TRBV4-1|TRBD1
TGCGCCAGCAGCCAAGATGGGGACAGCCATGAAAAACTGTTTTTT
CASSQDGDSHEKLFF
>-|TRBJ1-5|14|TRBV28|-
TGTGCCAGCAGCCCCGGGGGAGGGAATCAGCCCCAGCATTTT
CASSPGGGNQPQHF
>-|TRBJ2-5|14|TRBV7-3|-
TGTGCCAGCAGCTTAACAGGGGGTGGAGAGACCCAGTACTTC
CASSLTGGGETQYF
>-|TRBJ1-6|14|TRBV19|-
TGTGCCAGTAGTGAGCGGGGTGGCGGGAAACCCCTCCACTTT
CASSERGGGKPLHF
>-|TRBJ1-6|16|TRBV5-6|-
TGTGCCAGCAGCTTGGGACGGTCTTCCCCACATCGGGCCCTCCACTTT
CASSLGRSSPHRALHF
>-|TRBJ2-7|17|TRBV4-1|TRBD2
TGCGCCAGCAGCTACGACCAAGATACTGGGGGGGTCCACGAGCAGTACTTC
CASSYDQDTGGVHEQYF
>-|TRBJ1-3|16|TRBV7-9|-
TGTGCCAGCAGCTTAGGCACAGGGCAGCCTGGAAACACCATATATTTT
CASSLGTGQPGNTIYF
>-|TRBJ1-6|16|TRBV11-2|-
TGTGCCAGCAGCTTCAACTTTTTGGACAGTAATTCACCCCTCCACTTT
CASSFNFLDSNSPLHF
>-|TRBJ2-7|15|TRBV19|TRBD1
TGTGCCAGTAGTAATTCGACAGGGGTTACCTACGAGCAGTACTTC
CASSNSTGVTYEQYF
>-|TRBJ1-5|14|TRBV27|TRBD1
TGTGCCAGCCAAAGGACAGGGAGCAATCAGCCCCAGCATTTT
CASQRTGSNQPQHF
>-|TRBJ2-1|13|TRBV6-1|TRBD2
TGTGCCAGCGACCAGCGGGGGGGCTATGAGCAGTTCTTC
CASDQRGGYEQFF
>-|TRBJ2-1|15|TRBV6-5|TRBD1
TGTGCCAGCAGCACCGGACAGGTTAGGTACAATGAGCAGTTCTTC
CASSTGQVRYNEQFF
>-|TRBJ2-3|14|TRBV2|TRBD1
TGTGCCAGCGGTAAGGACAGGGGCACAGATACGCAGTATTTT
CASGKDRGTDTQYF
>-|TRBJ1-6|14|TRBV4-1|TRBD1
TGCGCCAGCAGCCAGACAGGGGGCCTACCACCCCTCCACTTT
CASSQTGGLPPLHF
>-|TRBJ1-1|15|TRBV4-3|-
TGCGCCAGCAGCCAAGAACGGACACCCCTTTTTGAAGCTTTCTTT
CASSQERTPLFEAFF
>-|TRBJ1-1|17|TRBV10-3|-
TGTGCCATCAGTGAGTTCCTCGGCGGGAAGTCGGGCACTGAAGCTTTCTTT
CAISEFLGGKSGTEAFF
>-|TRBJ1-2|13|TRBV19|TRBD1
TGTGCCAGTAGCCACGGGACAGGTTTTGGCTACACCTTC
CASSHGTGFGYTF
>few|TRBJ1-2|13|TRBV6-5|-
TGTGCATACACTACAGGGCTCAACTATGGCTACACCTTC
CAYTTGLNYGYTF
>-|TRBJ1-1|13|TRBV18|TRBD1
TGTGCCAGCTCACCACGACAGGGTGATGAAGCTTTCTTT
CASSPRQGDEAFF
>-|TRBJ1-5|15|TRBV28|TRBD1
TGTGCCAGCAGGGCCACCGGGACAGATAATCAGCCCCAGCATTTT
CASRATGTDNQPQHF
>-|TRBJ2-3|15|TRBV7-3|-
TGTGCCAGCAGCCCTCTAGCGTCTAGCACAGATACGCAGTATTTT
CASSPLASSTDTQYF
>-|TRBJ2-7|14|TRBV28|TRBD1
TGTGCCAGCAGTCCCGGGACAGGAACCTACGAGCAGTACTTC
CASSPGTGTYEQYF
>once|TRBJ2-3|15|TRBV6-5|TRBD2
TGTGCCAGCAGTGGTCCGGGGGGGCCGTTAGATACGCAGTATTTT
CASSGPGGPLDTQYF
>-|TRBJ2-2|12|TRBV28|-
TGTGCCAGCAGTCTAAACGTCGGGGAGCTGTTTTTT
CASSLNVGELFF
>-|TRBJ1-1|17|TRBV11-2|TRBD1
TGTGCCAGCAGAGACGCCGGGACAGGGCTTTCGAACACTGAAGCTTTCTTT
CASRDAGTGLSNTEAFF
>-|TRBJ2-7|14|TRBV28|-
TGTGCCAGCAGTTTCACCGGGGGCTCCTACGAGCAGTACTTC
CASSFTGGSYEQYF
>-|TRBJ1-1|14|TRBV7-3|TRBD1
TGTGCCAGCAGCTTAGAGGACAGGTATGGTGAAGCTTTCTTT
CASSLEDRYGEAFF
>-|TRBJ1-2|17|TRBV28|TRBD1
TGTGCCAGCAGTAATCCGGGACAGGGGAGGTGGTACTATGGCTACACCTTC
CASSNPGQGRWYYGYTF
>-|TRBJ2-3|14|TRBV7-3|-
TGTGCCAGCAGCTTAGGCAGTCTCACAGATACGCAGTATTTT
CASSLGSLTDTQYF
>-|TRBJ1-1|15|TRBV6-1|-
TGTGCCAGCACACAAGGGGGTGGGGCGGCTACTGAAGCTTTCTTT
CASTQGGGAATEAFF
>-|TRBJ2-1|15|TRBV6-5|TRBD1
TGTGCCAGCAGGTATCCCCGGGACAGGCCCAATGAGCAGTTCTTC
CASRYPRDRPNEQFF
>-|TRBJ2-1|14|TRBV4-3|TRBD2
TGCGCCAGCAGCCTCGGGGGGGCCCCGAATGAGCAGTTCTTC
CASSLGGAPNEQFF
>-|TRBJ2-7|14|TRBV19|TRBD2
TGTGCCAGTAGTGGGACTAGCGGAGTCTACGAGCAGTACTTC
CASSGTSGVYEQYF
>-|TRBJ1-1|13|TRBV6-5|-
TGTGCCAGCAGTTATAGATTCTACACTGAAGCTTTCTTT
CASSYRFYTEAFF
>-|TRBJ2-5|15|TRBV28|TRBD2
TGTGCCAGCAGTACCCCGGGAGGGGGGCAGGAGACCCAGTACTTC
CASSTPGGGQETQYF
>-|TRBJ2-2|16|TRBV9|TRBD1
TGTGCCAGCAGCGTAGGGTCACAGGGGGTGGCCGGGGAGCTGTTTTTT
CASSVGSQGVAGELFF
>-|TRBJ1-1|15|TRBV4-2|-
TGTGCCAGCAGCCAACAACAGAGAAGGAACACTGAAGCTTTCTTT
CASSQQQRRNTEAFF
>-|TRBJ2-2|16|TRBV6-5|TRBD2
TGTGCCAGCAGTTACTTGGCGGGGGGGAGCACCGGGGAGCTGTTTTTT
CASSYLAGGSTGELFF